This note documents a single TCR beta chain sequence. Its antigen is still unknown. The authors ran a second PCR of 7 to 11 cycles using a sample-barcoded 5' primer and a J-beta primer mix. MiXCR, run by TCRdb on the 5' RACE reads, gives a single entry per CDR3 protein. This table holds hundreds of thousands of distinct CDR3 sequences, 49% found once. No fewer than 6 micrograms of total RNA were isolated from every sample. These data come from a study of blood T cells in healthy people across ages. V lost 2 bases and J 5 bases, leaving 10 bases between the germline ends. The CDR3 extends over 14 amino acids. Germline V CDR1 and CDR2: MRHNA, SNTAGT. Broader study findings: CMV infection status of these donors was not known. It was not possible, with unsorted PBMCs, to conclusively compare naive and antigen-experienced cells. The long-lived group displayed more naive CD4+ cells, plus higher diversity, than the aged donors did.

This TCR derives from a woman aged 60-75 years in good health. Input material: blood. The genes are TRBV6-4 and TRBJ2-1; tentatively, D is TRBD1 or TRBD2 (6 bases each). The CDR3 here is CASSDRGLHNEQFF. CDR3 nucleotide sequence: TGTGCCAGCAGTGACCGGGGGCTACACAATGAGCAGTTCTTC.